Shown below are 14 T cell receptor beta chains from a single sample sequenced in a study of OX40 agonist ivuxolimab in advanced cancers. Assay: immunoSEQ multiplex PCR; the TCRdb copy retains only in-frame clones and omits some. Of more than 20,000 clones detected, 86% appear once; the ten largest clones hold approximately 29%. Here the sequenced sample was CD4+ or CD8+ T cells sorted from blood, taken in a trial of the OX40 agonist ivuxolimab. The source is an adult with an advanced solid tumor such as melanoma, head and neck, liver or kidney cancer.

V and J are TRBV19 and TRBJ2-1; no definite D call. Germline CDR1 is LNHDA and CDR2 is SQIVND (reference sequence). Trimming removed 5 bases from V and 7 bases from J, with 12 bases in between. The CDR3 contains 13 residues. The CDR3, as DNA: TGTGCCAGTAGTTCGGCCTTGGGTAATGAGCAGTTCTTC. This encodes CASSSALGNEQFF.

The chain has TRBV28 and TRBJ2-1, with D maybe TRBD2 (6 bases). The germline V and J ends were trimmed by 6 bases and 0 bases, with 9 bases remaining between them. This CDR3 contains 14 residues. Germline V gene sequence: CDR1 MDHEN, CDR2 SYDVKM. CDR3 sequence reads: CASRDGSSYNEQFF. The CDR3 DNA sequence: TGTGCCAGCAGGGACGGGAGCTCCTACAATGAGCAGTTCTTC.

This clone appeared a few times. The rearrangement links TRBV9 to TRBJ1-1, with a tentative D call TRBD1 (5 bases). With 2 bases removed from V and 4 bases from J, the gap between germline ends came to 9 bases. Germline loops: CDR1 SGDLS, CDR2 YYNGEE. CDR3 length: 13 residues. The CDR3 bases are TGTGCCAGCAGCGTCACGAGGGGCACTGAAGCTTTCTTT. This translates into CASSVTRGTEAFF.

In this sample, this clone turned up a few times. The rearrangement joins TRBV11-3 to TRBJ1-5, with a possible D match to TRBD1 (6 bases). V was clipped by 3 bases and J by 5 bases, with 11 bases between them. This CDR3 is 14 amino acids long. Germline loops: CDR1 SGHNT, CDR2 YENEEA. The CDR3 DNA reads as TGTGCCAGCAGCTTGCGGGGGCGCGATCAGCCCCAGCATTTT. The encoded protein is CASSLRGRDQPQHF.

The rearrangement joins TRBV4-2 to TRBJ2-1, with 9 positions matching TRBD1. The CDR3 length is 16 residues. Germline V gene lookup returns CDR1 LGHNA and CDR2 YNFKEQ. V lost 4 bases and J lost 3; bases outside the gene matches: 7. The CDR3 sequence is CASSPFTGGGYNEQFF. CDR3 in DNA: TGTGCCAGCAGCCCTTTTACAGGGGGCGGCTACAATGAGCAGTTCTTC.

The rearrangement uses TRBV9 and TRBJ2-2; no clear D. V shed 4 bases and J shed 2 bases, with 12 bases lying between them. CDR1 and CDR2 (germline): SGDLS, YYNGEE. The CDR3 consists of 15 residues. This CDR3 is CASSSHSSNTGELFF. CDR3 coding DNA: TGTGCCAGCAGCTCCCATAGTTCCAACACCGGGGAGCTGTTTTTT.

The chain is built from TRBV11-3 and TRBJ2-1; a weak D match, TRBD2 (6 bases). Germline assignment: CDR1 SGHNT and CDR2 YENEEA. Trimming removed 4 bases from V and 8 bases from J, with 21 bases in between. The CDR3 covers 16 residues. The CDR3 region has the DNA TGTGCCAGCAGCTCCGCCGGGTCGCGGGAAATGTATGAGCAGTTCTTC. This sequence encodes CASSSAGSREMYEQFF.

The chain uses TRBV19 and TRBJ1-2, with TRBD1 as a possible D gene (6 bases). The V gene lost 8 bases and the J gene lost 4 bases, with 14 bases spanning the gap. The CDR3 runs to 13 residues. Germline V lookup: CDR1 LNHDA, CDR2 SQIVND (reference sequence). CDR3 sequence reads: CASQPGHLYGYTF. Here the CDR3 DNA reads TGTGCCAGTCAGCCGGGACACCTCTATGGCTACACCTTC. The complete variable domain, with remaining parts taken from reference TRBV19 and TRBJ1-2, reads DGGITQSPKYLFRKEGQNVTLSCEQNLNHDAMYWYRQDPGQGLRLIYYSQIVNDFQKGDIAEGYSVSREKKESFPLTVTSAQKNPTAFYLCASQPGHLYGYTFGSGTRLTVV.

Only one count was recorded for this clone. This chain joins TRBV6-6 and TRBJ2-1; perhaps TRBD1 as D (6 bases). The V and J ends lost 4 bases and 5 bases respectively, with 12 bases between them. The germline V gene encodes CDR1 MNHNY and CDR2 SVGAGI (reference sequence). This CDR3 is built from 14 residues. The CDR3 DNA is TGTGCCAGCAGTTCGGCCGACAGGCACAATGAGCAGTTCTTC. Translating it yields CASSSADRHNEQFF.

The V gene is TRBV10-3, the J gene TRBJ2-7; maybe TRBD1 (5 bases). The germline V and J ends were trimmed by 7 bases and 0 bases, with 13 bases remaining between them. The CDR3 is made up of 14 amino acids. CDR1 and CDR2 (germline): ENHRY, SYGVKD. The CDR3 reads CAINPDTSSYEQYF. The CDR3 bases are TGTGCCATCAACCCGGACACCAGCTCCTACGAGCAGTACTTC.

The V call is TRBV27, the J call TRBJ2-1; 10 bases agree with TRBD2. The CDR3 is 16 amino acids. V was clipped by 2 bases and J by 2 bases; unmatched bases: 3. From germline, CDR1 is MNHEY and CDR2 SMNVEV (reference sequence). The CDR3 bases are TGTGCCAGCAGTTTAATCGGACTAGCGGCCTACAATGAGCAGTTCTTC. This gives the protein CASSLIGLAAYNEQFF.

This chain's CDR3 is CASSYSGLAGYEQFF. The CDR3 nucleotides are TGTGCCAGCAGTTATTCGGGACTAGCGGGCTATGAGCAGTTCTTC. This chain links TRBV6-4 with TRBJ2-1; 12 bases are shared with TRBD2. CDR3 length: 15 amino acids. Trimming took 5 bases from V and 8 from J; bases not matched to a gene: 7. The V gene's germline CDR1 is MRHNA and CDR2 SNTAGT.

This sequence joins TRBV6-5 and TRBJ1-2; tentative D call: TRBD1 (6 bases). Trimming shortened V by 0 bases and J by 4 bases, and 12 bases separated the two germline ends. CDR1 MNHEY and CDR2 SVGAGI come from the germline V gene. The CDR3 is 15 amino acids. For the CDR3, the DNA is TGTGCCAGCAGTTACTCGAACAGGGTGGGCTATGGCTACACCTTC. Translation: CASSYSNRVGYGYTF.

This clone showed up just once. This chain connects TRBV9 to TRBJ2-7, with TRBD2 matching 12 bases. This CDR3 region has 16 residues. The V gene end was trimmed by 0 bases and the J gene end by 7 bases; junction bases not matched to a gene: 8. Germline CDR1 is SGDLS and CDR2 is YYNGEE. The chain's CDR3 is CASSVALLAGGREQYF. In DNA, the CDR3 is TGTGCCAGCAGCGTAGCCCTCCTAGCGGGGGGGCGGGAGCAGTACTTC.